The 23 T cell receptor beta chains listed next were all sequenced from one sample in a study of shared clonotypes between healthy human individuals. TCRdb keeps only in-frame clones here, not all; method: immunoSEQ multiplex PCR. Seen here are approximately 320,000 clones, less than 85% observed once, and the top ten hold approximately 10%. Specimen: memory CD4+ T cells sorted from blood. Stated subset: CD45RA-negative fraction. The receptors stem from a young man in good health.

The gene calls are TRBV7-3 and TRBJ2-3; 10 nucleotides match TRBD1. Germline V gene data show CDR1 as SGHTA and CDR2 as FQGTGA. V dropped 5 bases and J dropped 3; count of bases not matched to a gene: 2. This CDR3 has 14 residues. The CDR3 DNA reads TGTGCCAGCAGCCAGGACAGGGGGACAGATACGCAGTATTTT. Its translation: CASSQDRGTDTQYF.

V is TRBV7-9 and J is TRBJ2-7, with 10 bases aligning to TRBD2. Germline CDR1 reads SEHNR; CDR2 reads FQNEAQ (reference sequence). Trimming cost V 2 bases and J 6 bases; bases outside gene matches: 10. This CDR3 region has 16 residues. CDR3 loop: CASSLSLAGATPEQYF. CDR3 nucleotide sequence: TGTGCCAGCAGCTTAAGCCTAGCGGGAGCCACCCCCGAGCAGTACTTC.

This chain connects TRBV13 to TRBJ2-6; 10 nucleotides line up with TRBD1. The CDR3 sequence is 19 residues long. The trim removed 6 bases at V and 4 bases at J, leaving 15 bases unmatched. Germline lookup yields CDR1 PRHDT and CDR2 FYEKMQ (reference sequence). CDR3 amino acids: CASRLRGWTGGTGANVLTF. The CDR3 DNA follows: TGTGCCAGCAGATTACGAGGTTGGACAGGGGGAACCGGGGCCAACGTCCTGACTTTC.

This clone was seen only a few times. J is TRBJ2-7 and V is TRBV6-1; 7 bases agree with TRBD1. The germline CDR1 and CDR2 sequences are MNHNS and SASEGT. V lost 4 bases to trimming and J lost 2 bases; unmatched junction nucleotides: 8. The CDR3 is 15 amino acids. The CDR3 bases are TGTGCCAGCAGTGCGGGACAGCCAGGGCCCTACGAGCAGTACTTC. Its translation: CASSAGQPGPYEQYF.

The rearrangement links TRBV5-1 to TRBJ2-1, with D unresolved. The CDR3 has 13 amino acids. The germline CDR1 and CDR2 sequences are SGHRS and YFSETQ. Trimming cost V 0 bases and J 6 bases, with 7 bases left between them. The CDR3: CASSLGWGNEQFF. DNA for the CDR3: TGCGCCAGCAGCTTGGGGTGGGGCAATGAGCAGTTCTTC.

In its sample, this clone was seen many times. The chain uses TRBV27 and TRBJ2-7; 8 bases match TRBD1. The junction had 8 bases not matched to a gene; V was cut back by 7 bases and J by 3 bases. This CDR3 is built from 14 residues. The germline gives CDR1 MNHEY, CDR2 SMNVEV (reference sequence). DNA of the CDR3: TGTGCCAGCACCGTGGACAGGGACAGCTACGAGCAGTACTTC. It specifies CASTVDRDSYEQYF.

The chain couples TRBV7-2 to TRBJ2-7, with 8 bases identical to TRBD1. The germline V gene encodes CDR1 SGHTA and CDR2 FQGNSA. V dropped 1 base and J dropped 12; count of bases not matched to a gene: 5. There are 12 residues in the CDR3. The CDR3 spells CASSLGTGRSYF. The DNA for the CDR3 is TGTGCCAGCAGCTTAGGGACAGGGAGGTCGTACTTC.

The chain employs TRBV10-1 and TRBJ2-5; possible D gene TRBD2, 6 bases. Trimming removed 3 bases at V and 6 bases at J, with 17 bases between. The length of the CDR3 is 15 residues. The germline V gene has CDR1 WNHNN and CDR2 SYGVQD (reference sequence). Written as DNA, the CDR3 is TGCGCCAGCAGTGATGGCTCGCCGGGGGTCAAGACCCAGTACTTC. Amino acid sequence: CASSDGSPGVKTQYF.

Written as DNA, the CDR3 is TGTGCCAGCAGCAACAGCCTTAGGAACACCGGGGAGCTGTTTTTT. It yields the protein CASSNSLRNTGELFF. The chain uses TRBV5-8 and TRBJ2-2, with D unclear. The CDR3 loop spans 15 amino acids. Looked up from germline, CDR1 is SGHTS and CDR2 is YDEGEE. Trimming took 4 bases from V and 1 from J, leaving 11 bases between them.

The V and J genes are TRBV5-1 and TRBJ2-7, with D perhaps being TRBD1 or TRBD2 (5 bases each). Germline CDR1 and CDR2: SGHRS and YFSETQ. V was shortened by 0 bases and J by 3 bases, with 13 bases between the two germline ends. CDR3 length equals 15 residues. CDR3 loop: CASSLDRDGGYEQYF. CDR3 nucleotides: TGCGCCAGCAGCTTGGACCGGGACGGAGGCTACGAGCAGTACTTC.

The J gene is TRBJ2-7, the V gene TRBV5-4; D might be TRBD1 or TRBD2, each matching 5 bases. The germline V gene encodes CDR1 SGHNT and CDR2 YYREEE (reference sequence). The CDR3 spans 15 residues. With 4 bases removed from V and 3 bases from J, the gap between germline ends came to 17 bases. CDR3 in amino acids: CASSEAGTFIYEQYF. The CDR3 DNA reads as TGTGCCAGCAGCGAAGCCGGGACGTTTATCTACGAGCAGTACTTC.

This clone turned up a few times. The genes are TRBV5-1 and TRBJ2-3; 10 nucleotides match TRBD2. The CDR3 is made up of 19 amino acids. Germline V lookup: CDR1 SGHRS, CDR2 YFSETQ. V lost 1 base, J lost 1 base, and 12 bases stayed unmatched. In DNA, the CDR3 is TGCGCCAGCAGCTTGTTAGCTGGAGCCGGGACTAGCGGCACAGATACGCAGTATTTT. It encodes CASSLLAGAGTSGTDTQYF.

Only a few counts were recorded for this clone. The J gene is TRBJ1-1, the V gene TRBV11-1; tentative D call: TRBD1 (5 bases). Germline V gene data show CDR1 as SGHAT and CDR2 as FQDESV (reference sequence). The CDR3 has 14 residues. Trimming removed 5 bases from V and 10 bases from J, with 20 bases in between. CDR3 residues: CASSPEGTGFGAFF. CDR3 DNA: TGTGCCAGCAGCCCCGAGGGGACGGGGTTCGGAGCTTTCTTT.

This chain connects TRBV30 to TRBJ1-1; no clear D. The V end was cut by 1 base, the J end by 0 bases, with 6 bases between. CDR1 is GTSNPN, CDR2 SVGIG, per germline (reference sequence). The CDR3 consists of 13 residues. The CDR3 sequence is CAWSGSLNTEAFF. In nucleotides, the CDR3 is TGTGCCTGGAGTGGTTCCCTGAACACTGAAGCTTTCTTT.

This clone has just one count. The V gene is TRBV29-1, the J gene TRBJ2-3; D gene ambiguous. The CDR3 extends over 13 amino acids. Trimming stripped 7 bases from V and 2 bases from J, with 13 bases between. Germline-derived CDR1 and CDR2 are SQVTM and ANQGSEA. The CDR3 DNA is TGCAGCGCCCGTGGCCAGTTCACAGATACGCAGTATTTT. Residues: CSARGQFTDTQYF.

The CDR3 DNA sequence: TGTGTCGCTCCTCCCCTGGGCGGGAGAGGGTCCGGGGAGCTGTTTTTT. Protein product: CVAPPLGGRGSGELFF. The chain links TRBV7-5 to TRBJ2-2; TRBD2 is taken as the D call from the table, unchecked against the DNA. TRBV7-5 is a pseudogene segment. This CDR3 is 16 amino acids long.

The chain combines TRBV4-2 with TRBJ2-3, with TRBD1 matching 10 bases. Per germline, CDR1 LGHNA and CDR2 YNFKEQ. This CDR3 is built from 16 residues. Losses at the gene ends were 5 bases for V and 2 bases for J; bases not matched to a gene: 7. CDR3 residues: CASSVGTGDTTDTQYF. The CDR3, as DNA: TGTGCCAGCAGCGTCGGGACAGGGGATACCACAGATACGCAGTATTTT.

The chain carries TRBV28 and TRBJ1-5; 8 bases match TRBD1. Germline-derived CDR1 and CDR2 are MDHEN and SYDVKM. This CDR3 is 13 amino acids long. Trimming took 9 bases from V and 2 from J; bases not matched to a gene: 3. Written as DNA, the CDR3 is TGTGCCAGTCAGGACAGGGGCAATCAGCCCCAGCATTTT. It translates to CASQDRGNQPQHF.

The gene calls are TRBV11-3 and TRBJ1-2; the D gene is possibly TRBD1 (6 bases). The CDR3 is 18 residues long. Germline CDR1 and CDR2: SGHNT and YENEEA. V lost 3 bases, J lost 4 bases, and 24 bases lay in between. Here the CDR3 reads CASSLKTGSNRRLYGYTF. DNA of the CDR3: TGTGCCAGCAGCTTGAAAACAGGGTCTAACAGGAGGCTCTATGGCTACACCTTC.

With regard to this clone: A far larger clone is one nucleotide away, so this likely arose from a read error. The CDR3 nucleotides read TGTGCCAGCAGCTTGTACCAAGAGACCCAGTACTTC. Translated: CASSLYQETQYF. V and J are TRBV5-6 and TRBJ2-5; no clear D. Trimming took 1 base from V and 0 from J, leaving 1 base between them. The germline gives CDR1 SGHDT, CDR2 YYEEEE. The CDR3 consists of 12 residues. Drawing the rest from reference TRBV5-6 and TRBJ2-5, the complete variable domain is DAGVTQSPTHLIKTRGQQVTLRCSPKSGHDTVSWYQQALGQGPQFIFQYYEEEERQRGNFPDRFSGHQFPNYSSELNVNALLLGDSALYLCASSLYQETQYFGPGTRLLVL.

CDR3 residues: CASSEALPRGLASGQETQYF. CDR3 nucleotide sequence: TGTGCCAGCAGTGAAGCGCTTCCCAGGGGGCTCGCTAGCGGGCAAGAGACCCAGTACTTC. The chain recombines TRBV6-1 with TRBJ2-5; D possibly matches TRBD1 or TRBD2 (8 bases each). The CDR3 runs 20 residues. V was cut by 0 bases and J by 2 bases, with 25 bases left in between. Germline values: CDR1 MNHNS, CDR2 SASEGT.

In regard to this clone: This is likely an artifact of a read error, given a far larger clone one base away. Other nucleotide sequences from this sample produce the same CDR3. J is TRBJ2-7 and V is TRBV28; no clear D. CDR3 length: 14 residues. V lost 9 bases, J lost 3 bases, and 18 bases lay in between. Germline V gives CDR1 MDHEN, CDR2 SYDVKM. DNA for the CDR3: TGTGCCAGTAGTCCCCCGCAGGCTATCTACGAGCAGTACTTC. It codes for CASSPPQAIYEQYF.

The chain employs TRBV5-1 and TRBJ2-7; 7 bases line up with TRBD1. Per germline, CDR1 SGHRS and CDR2 YFSETQ. The CDR3 consists of 15 residues. Trimming removed 0 bases from V and 4 bases from J; junction bases left unmatched: 7. In nucleotides, the CDR3 is TGCGCCAGCAGCTTGGGGTCAGGGGGTTTTTACGAGCAGTACTTC. Its protein is CASSLGSGGFYEQYF.